Below, 9 T cell receptor beta chains from the same sample are listed, as sequenced in a study of blood T cell repertoires in COVID-19. Repertoires were generated with immunoSEQ multiplex PCR, while TCRdb's copy carries only in-frame clones and drops some. The sample holds approximately 270,000 clones, about 90% seen once. Sequencing used PBMCs or T cells enriched from blood (not recorded which). The receptors originated from a woman aged 30 to 39 with acute COVID-19.

V is TRBV3-1 (or the pseudogene TRBV3-2) and J is TRBJ1-6; a possible D gene is TRBD1 (5 bases). V was shortened by 1 base and J by 5 bases, with 12 bases between the two germline ends. This CDR3 spans 16 amino acids. From germline, CDR1 is LGHDT and CDR2 YNNKEL (reference sequence). The CDR3 DNA reads TGTGCCAGCAGCCAAGTGGGGCAGAGAAATAATTCACCCCTCCACTTT. Encoded protein: CASSQVGQRNNSPLHF.

The rearrangement joins TRBV21-1 to TRBJ2-1; TRBD1, the table's D call, was not compared with the DNA. TRBV21-1 is a listed pseudogene. The CDR3 length is 14 residues. The CDR3 bases are TGTGCCAGCAGACCGAAACAGGGTTACAATGAGCAGTTCTTC. It translates to CASRPKQGYNEQFF.

This chain's CDR3 is CASSLGLASDTQYF. Here the CDR3 DNA reads TGTGCCAGCAGCTTAGGGCTAGCTTCAGATACGCAGTATTTT. The chain joins TRBV7-6 to TRBJ2-3; D possibly corresponds to TRBD2 (5 bases). The CDR3 contains 14 residues. CDR1 is SGHVS, CDR2 FNYEAQ, per germline. V shed 1 base and J shed 4 bases, with 9 bases lying between them.

The genes are TRBV18 and TRBJ1-1; D is possibly TRBD1 (6 bases). This CDR3 contains 14 residues. Germline V gives CDR1 KGHSH, CDR2 LQKENI. V lost 3 bases to trimming and J lost 2 bases, with 10 bases between them. The CDR3 region has the DNA TGTGCCAGCTCACCTCGGACAGAAAACACTGAAGCTTTCTTT. Amino acids: CASSPRTENTEAFF.

This rearrangement joins TRBV10-1 to TRBJ1-5; 7 bases are a match to TRBD1. CDR1 WNHNN and CDR2 SYGVQD come from the germline V gene (reference sequence). This CDR3 is 14 amino acids long. V lost 11 bases, J lost 1 base, and 8 bases stayed unmatched. Written as DNA, the CDR3 is TGCGCCCGAGGGGGCGACCCAAGCAATCAGCCCCAGCATTTT. It translates to CARGGDPSNQPQHF.

V is TRBV9 and J is TRBJ1-2; 7 bases are shared with TRBD1. CDR1 SGDLS and CDR2 YYNGEE come from the germline V gene. The CDR3 consists of 16 residues. V trimming: 4 bases; J trimming: 3 bases; junction bases outside the gene matches: 12. The CDR3 here is CASSTGQVGLDYGYTF. In DNA, the CDR3 is TGTGCCAGCAGCACAGGACAGGTTGGCCTCGACTATGGCTACACCTTC.

The V call is TRBV19, the J call TRBJ1-1; a possible D gene is TRBD1 (5 bases). The CDR3 has 13 amino acids. Germline assignment: CDR1 LNHDA and CDR2 SQIVND (reference sequence). V was pared by 7 bases and J by 11 bases, with 20 bases between. The CDR3 spells CASTITIGSGAFF. The CDR3 region has the DNA TGTGCCAGTACCATAACCATAGGATCAGGGGCTTTCTTT.

The rearrangement links TRBV30 to TRBJ1-2; 11 nucleotides line up with TRBD1. Germline CDR1 is GTSNPN and CDR2 is SVGIG (reference sequence). Germline trimming cut 5 bases from V and 6 bases from J; bases unmatched to any gene: 14. The CDR3 has 16 residues. The CDR3 here is CAWGSPGQGVTDGYTF. The CDR3 bases are TGTGCCTGGGGCTCACCGGGACAGGGGGTTACGGATGGCTACACCTTC.

This chain's CDR3 is CASSFTAMGGYTF. The CDR3 nucleotides read TGTGCCAGCAGTTTCACGGCTATGGGCGGCTACACCTTC. V and J are TRBV27 and TRBJ1-2, with D hard to call. V lost 3 bases and J 8 bases, leaving 13 bases between the germline ends. This CDR3 has 13 residues. CDR1 and CDR2 from the germline V gene are MNHEY and SMNVEV (reference sequence).